The clone carrying this T cell receptor beta chain has at least ten counts. Its antigen is unknown. V lost 0 bases and J lost 8, with 11 bases in between. This CDR3 comprises 13 residues. Germline loops: CDR1 WSHSY, CDR2 SAAADI. This sample is part of a study of early T cells in non-severe SARS-CoV-2 infection. Study-wide results and caveats: Anti-spike CD8 specificities were favored by VDJdb matching, whose results missed private and CD4 specificities.

Researchers attached unique molecular identifiers to individual cDNA molecules. Using its own MiXCR run on the 5' RACE reads, TCRdb lists one record per CDR3 protein. The data contain around 66,000 distinct CDR3 sequences, 5% to 6.5% of them singletons. The specimen comprised whole blood, sampled at baseline. The sequence was obtained from an adult who was a healthcare worker with PCR-confirmed SARS-CoV-2 infection or an uninfected control (not recorded which). The V gene is TRBV10-2, the J gene TRBJ2-7; D possibly matches TRBD1 or TRBD2 (5 bases each). CDR3 nucleotide sequence: TGCGCCAGCAGTGAGTCAGGTGTGGGACAGCAGTACTTC. It codes for CASSESGVGQQYF.